Listed below are T cell receptor beta chains from one sample, sequenced in a study of cytomegalovirus exposure and HLA in healthy donors. TCRdb's table, derived via immunoSEQ multiplex PCR, lists solely in-frame clones and lacks some. This sample has around 150,000 clones, with roughly four fifths found just once. Sequencing was carried out using PBMCs. The receptors were gathered from a man between 25 and 39 years old in good health and CMV-seropositive. CDR3s include the opening cysteine and the closing phenylalanine or tryptophan. Fields, in order: clone size, J gene, D gene, V gene, CDR3 DNA, CDR3 protein. A D gene is named only where the DNA matches it firmly. Clone size is shown for a subset of rows, as once, few, many or a class of expanded clone.

clone_size: .; j_call: TRBJ1-1; d_call: TRBD1; v_call: TRBV7-6; cdr3_nt: TGTGCCAGCAGCTTAAGGAAATTGGGCAGGGGGTCGGGCACTGAAGCTTTCTTT; cdr3_aa: CASSLRKLGRGSGTEAFF
clone_size: .; j_call: TRBJ1-1; d_call: .; v_call: TRBV7-8; cdr3_nt: TGTGCCAGCAGGACAGATAGGTTTGAAGCTTTCTTT; cdr3_aa: CASRTDRFEAFF
clone_size: .; j_call: TRBJ2-7; d_call: .; v_call: TRBV7-2; cdr3_nt: TGTGCCAGCAGCTTAGCCACAGCATTTAGCGAGCAGTACTTC; cdr3_aa: CASSLATAFSEQYF
clone_size: few; j_call: TRBJ2-7; d_call: TRBD1; v_call: TRBV15; cdr3_nt: TGTGCCACCAGCAGAGGGACAGGGCGAACCTACGAGCAGTACTTC; cdr3_aa: CATSRGTGRTYEQYF
clone_size: .; j_call: TRBJ2-1; d_call: TRBD2; v_call: TRBV5-1; cdr3_nt: TGCGCCAGCAGCGAACTAGCGGACTACAATGAGCAGTTCTTC; cdr3_aa: CASSELADYNEQFF
clone_size: .; j_call: TRBJ1-4; d_call: .; v_call: TRBV28; cdr3_nt: TGTGCCAGCAGCAGGGGTCTAGAAAAACTGTTTTTT; cdr3_aa: CASSRGLEKLFF
clone_size: medium-sized; j_call: TRBJ2-2; d_call: TRBD1; v_call: TRBV25-1; cdr3_nt: TGTGCCAGCACCATGGGACAGCCGTGGGACACCGGGGAGCTGTTTTTT; cdr3_aa: CASTMGQPWDTGELFF
clone_size: .; j_call: TRBJ1-1; d_call: TRBD1; v_call: TRBV19; cdr3_nt: TGTGCCAGTAGTTCCTCCGGCGGACAGGGACACCCGAACACTGAAGCTTTCTTT; cdr3_aa: CASSSSGGQGHPNTEAFF
clone_size: few; j_call: TRBJ2-5; d_call: TRBD2; v_call: TRBV7-8; cdr3_nt: TGTGCCAGCAGCCCACCGGGACTAGGAGAAGAGACCCAGTACTTC; cdr3_aa: CASSPPGLGEETQYF
clone_size: .; j_call: TRBJ2-7; d_call: .; v_call: TRBV28; cdr3_nt: TGTGCCAGCAGTTTAGGCACCTGGGACTCTACCTACGAGCAGTACTTC; cdr3_aa: CASSLGTWDSTYEQYF
clone_size: .; j_call: TRBJ2-7; d_call: TRBD1; v_call: TRBV28; cdr3_nt: TGTGCCAGCAGTTCTCCGGGACAGGGGTTCGACGAGCAGTACTTC; cdr3_aa: CASSSPGQGFDEQYF
clone_size: .; j_call: TRBJ1-2; d_call: .; v_call: TRBV7-2; cdr3_nt: TGTGCCAGCAGCCTAAAGACAGGCTATGGCTACACCTTC; cdr3_aa: CASSLKTGYGYTF
clone_size: .; j_call: TRBJ1-5; d_call: TRBD1; v_call: TRBV19; cdr3_nt: TGTGCCAGTAGTATCCAGACAGGGAATCAGCCCCAGCATTTT; cdr3_aa: CASSIQTGNQPQHF
clone_size: .; j_call: TRBJ1-5; d_call: TRBD1; v_call: TRBV28; cdr3_nt: TGTGCCAGCAGTCCACAGACAGGGGGAGGTCAGCCCCAGCATTTT; cdr3_aa: CASSPQTGGGQPQHF
clone_size: .; j_call: TRBJ1-4; d_call: TRBD1; v_call: TRBV6-5; cdr3_nt: TGTGCCAGCAGCCCGGGGACAGTGTACGAAAAACTGTTTTTT; cdr3_aa: CASSPGTVYEKLFF
clone_size: .; j_call: TRBJ1-3; d_call: .; v_call: TRBV6-1; cdr3_nt: TGTGCCAGCAGTGAAATCGTCCCATTACTCTCTGGAAACACCATATATTTT; cdr3_aa: CASSEIVPLLSGNTIYF
clone_size: .; j_call: TRBJ2-2; d_call: .; v_call: TRBV30; cdr3_nt: TGTGCCTGGAGTGCCGATTTGAGGGCCGGGGAGCTGTTTTTT; cdr3_aa: CAWSADLRAGELFF
clone_size: .; j_call: TRBJ2-7; d_call: TRBD2; v_call: TRBV6-5; cdr3_nt: TGTGCCAGCAGTTACTCCCTAGCGGGGGCCTACGAGCAGTACTTC; cdr3_aa: CASSYSLAGAYEQYF
clone_size: .; j_call: TRBJ2-3; d_call: TRBD2; v_call: TRBV7-8; cdr3_nt: TGTGCCAGCAGCTACCTAGCGGGGAGAGAGGATACGCAGTATTTT; cdr3_aa: CASSYLAGREDTQYF
clone_size: .; j_call: TRBJ2-2; d_call: .; v_call: TRBV30; cdr3_nt: TGTGCCTGGAGTGGCGGGGTACGTCCCGGGGAGCTGTTTTTT; cdr3_aa: CAWSGGVRPGELFF
clone_size: .; j_call: TRBJ1-4; d_call: .; v_call: TRBV5-1; cdr3_nt: TGCGCCAGCAGCGAGAGAGCAACTAATGAAAAACTGTTTTTT; cdr3_aa: CASSERATNEKLFF
clone_size: .; j_call: TRBJ2-6; d_call: TRBD1; v_call: TRBV7-9; cdr3_nt: TGTGCCAGCAGCCGGCGGGACAGGGAAAAACCTGAGGCCAACGTCCTGACTTTC; cdr3_aa: CASSRRDREKPEANVLTF
clone_size: .; j_call: TRBJ1-3; d_call: .; v_call: TRBV10-3; cdr3_nt: TGTGCCATCAGTGAGTCGAACGGGGACACCATATATTTT; cdr3_aa: CAISESNGDTIYF
clone_size: .; j_call: TRBJ2-5; d_call: TRBD1; v_call: TRBV28; cdr3_nt: TGTGCCAGCAGTTTCGTCCTGGACAGGGGTTTTGCAGAAGAGACCCAGTACTTC; cdr3_aa: CASSFVLDRGFAEETQYF
clone_size: .; j_call: TRBJ2-2; d_call: TRBD1; v_call: TRBV2; cdr3_nt: TGTGCCAGCAGTGATGGACAGGGGCGGCGGACCGGGGAGCTGTTTTTT; cdr3_aa: CASSDGQGRRTGELFF
clone_size: .; j_call: TRBJ2-7; d_call: .; v_call: TRBV2; cdr3_nt: TGTGCCAGCAGTGAGTTGGGGGGTCGGATCCACGAGCAGTACTTC; cdr3_aa: CASSELGGRIHEQYF
clone_size: few; j_call: TRBJ1-2; d_call: .; v_call: TRBV30; cdr3_nt: TGTGCCTGGAGTGTACGGTCGGGTAACTATGGCTACACCTTC; cdr3_aa: CAWSVRSGNYGYTF
clone_size: .; j_call: TRBJ2-1; d_call: .; v_call: TRBV11-2; cdr3_nt: TGTGCCAGCACCTCCGAGCACCCTTCCTACAATGAGCAGTTCTTC; cdr3_aa: CASTSEHPSYNEQFF